These 29 T cell receptor beta chains share one sample of origin, sequenced in a study of shared clonotypes between healthy human individuals. Sequencing was performed with immunoSEQ multiplex PCR; in TCRdb, only in-frame clones are kept and a portion is missing. This table has about 2.1 million clones, just over 90% appearing once. Only CD45RO-negative cells positively selected for CCR7 counted as naive CD8 cells, so terminally differentiated effector memory CD45RA+ cells were excluded. The sample comprised naive CD8+ T cells from PBMCs. Receptors were obtained from a man aged 18 to 29 in good health. Some clones in this sample may be carry-over from other donors' samples.

V and J are TRBV25-1 and TRBJ2-1, with D tentatively TRBD1 or TRBD2 (6 bases each). Trimming cost V 4 bases and J 8 bases, with 15 bases left between them. This CDR3 contains 14 residues. The V gene's germline CDR1 is MGHDK and CDR2 SYGVNS. CDR3 region: CASSAPRGHDEQFF. CDR3 DNA sequence: TGTGCCAGCAGTGCCCCTCGGGGGCATGATGAGCAGTTCTTC. Combining the CDR3 with reference TRBV25-1 and TRBJ2-1 gives the whole variable domain EADIYQTPRYLVIGTGKKITLECSQTMGHDKMYWYQQDPGMELHLIHYSYGVNSTEKGDLSSESTVSRIRTEHFPLTLESARPSHTSQYLCASSAPRGHDEQFFGPGTRLTVL.

The chain is built from TRBV19 and TRBJ1-1; 10 bases align to TRBD1. CDR1 and CDR2 from the germline V gene are LNHDA and SQIVND (reference sequence). The ends lost 6 bases at V and 3 bases at J; junction bases unmatched: 4. The CDR3 runs 14 residues. Here the CDR3 reads CASSPGQGYTEAFF. CDR3 sequence (DNA): TGTGCCAGTAGCCCGGGACAGGGGTACACTGAAGCTTTCTTT.

J is TRBJ2-5 and V is TRBV19; D is unclear. The V gene's germline CDR1 is LNHDA and CDR2 SQIVND (reference sequence). CDR3 length equals 12 residues. The V and J ends lost 5 bases and 4 bases respectively, with 8 bases between them. CDR3 sequence (DNA): TGTGCCAGTAGTCGGGTAGGAGAGACCCAGTACTTC. It is translated as CASSRVGETQYF.

This chain connects TRBV5-1 to TRBJ2-7, with 8 positions matching TRBD2. The CDR3 has 14 amino acids. Losses at the gene ends were 0 bases for V and 6 bases for J; bases not matched to a gene: 5. Germline loops: CDR1 SGHRS, CDR2 YFSETQ. The CDR3 DNA follows: TGCGCCAGCAGCTTGGTGTCGGGGGGGCGCGAGCAGTACTTC. This translates into CASSLVSGGREQYF.

This sequence joins TRBV28 and TRBJ2-7, with TRBD2 identical over 9 bases. V lost 2 bases and J lost 2; bases outside the gene matches: 10. Germline CDR1 and CDR2: MDHEN and SYDVKM. This CDR3 spans 17 amino acids. The DNA of the CDR3 is TGTGCCAGCAGTTTAGGGCTAGCGGGAACGCGACCCTACGAGCAGTACTTC. Amino acids: CASSLGLAGTRPYEQYF.

The DNA of the CDR3 is TGTGCCAGCACCGCCCAGAAGAGGTCCCTAAATGAGCAGTTCTTC. This gives the protein CASTAQKRSLNEQFF. The V call is TRBV27, the J call TRBJ2-1; D is unclear. Trimming took off 7 bases at V and 7 bases at J, with 20 bases between the two ends. Germline V gives CDR1 MNHEY, CDR2 SMNVEV (reference sequence). The CDR3 consists of 15 residues.

This rearrangement joins TRBV28 to TRBJ1-4, with 7 bases that match TRBD1. V was clipped by 4 bases and J by 5 bases; unmatched bases: 7. Germline CDR1 and CDR2: MDHEN and SYDVKM. The CDR3 runs 15 residues. CDR3 sequence reads: CASSSKRGRNEKLFF. The CDR3 region has the DNA TGTGCCAGCAGTTCGAAGAGGGGGCGAAATGAAAAACTGTTTTTT.

The CDR3 DNA reads TGCGCCAGCAGCCAGCGGGACCCCAGGGTTGTCACCGGGGAGCTGTTTTTT. Its protein product is CASSQRDPRVVTGELFF. The chain links TRBV4-1 to TRBJ2-2; D is possibly TRBD2 (6 bases). CDR1 and CDR2 (germline): MGHRA, YSYEKL. V was shortened by 3 bases and J by 4 bases, with 18 bases between the two germline ends. The CDR3 has 17 residues.

This clone was seen more than once but under ten times. The CDR3 DNA reads TGTGCCACCACCGGGGCCCTGGAGACTGAAGCTTTCTTT. This translates into CATTGALETEAFF. This chain connects TRBV7-9 to TRBJ1-1, with a possible D match to TRBD1 (5 bases). The CDR3 is made up of 13 amino acids. Looked up from germline, CDR1 is SEHNR and CDR2 is FQNEAQ (reference sequence). V was shortened by 10 bases and J by 5 bases, with 17 bases between the two germline ends.

The V gene is TRBV28, the J gene TRBJ1-2; D gene uncertain. With 4 bases removed from V and 2 bases from J, the gap between germline ends came to 11 bases. Germline V gene sequence: CDR1 MDHEN, CDR2 SYDVKM. This CDR3 is 14 amino acids long. The CDR3 DNA follows: TGTGCCAGCAGTTGGGCCCAAGTGAACTATGGCTACACCTTC. It translates to CASSWAQVNYGYTF.

This rearrangement joins TRBV6-6 to TRBJ2-7; either TRBD1 or TRBD2 may supply D (5 bases each). Per the germline V gene, CDR1 is MNHNY and CDR2 is SVGAGI (reference sequence). The CDR3 runs 15 residues. V lost 2 bases and J 6 bases, leaving 17 bases between the germline ends. As DNA, the CDR3 is TGTGCCAGCAGTTACACCTCGAGGGCTGGGGGCGAGCAGTACTTC. Translating it yields CASSYTSRAGGEQYF.

This clone was counted a single time. The rearrangement joins TRBV5-1 to TRBJ2-7; 10 nucleotides align to TRBD2. CDR1 is SGHRS, CDR2 YFSETQ, per germline. CDR3 length equals 16 residues. J lost 3 bases, V lost 3 bases, and 9 bases had no gene match. CDR3 in amino acids: CASSWGSASGSYEQYF. CDR3 nucleotide sequence: TGCGCCAGCAGCTGGGGATCGGCTAGCGGGAGCTACGAGCAGTACTTC. The entire variable domain, with the rest obtained from reference TRBV5-1 and TRBJ2-7, is as follows: KAGVTQTPRYLIKTRGQQVTLSCSPISGHRSVSWYQQTPGQGLQFLFEYFSETQRNKGNFPGRFSGRQFSNSRSEMNVSTLELGDSALYLCASSWGSASGSYEQYFGPGTRLTVT.

The V gene is TRBV4-3, the J gene TRBJ2-2; 8 nucleotides align to TRBD2. The CDR3 is made up of 17 amino acids. Trimming at V came to 0 bases and at J to 2 bases, leaving 5 bases not matched to a gene. Germline lookup yields CDR1 LGHNA and CDR2 YSLEER. The DNA for the CDR3 is TGCGCCAGCAGCCAAGATCCCAGCGGGGGCAACACCGGGGAGCTGTTTTTT. This sequence encodes CASSQDPSGGNTGELFF.

V gene TRBV10-2 combines with J gene TRBJ1-1, with D perhaps matching TRBD1 (5 bases). Germline CDR1 WSHSY, CDR2 SAAADI. Trimming took off 8 bases at V and 3 bases at J, with 13 bases between the two ends. The CDR3 consists of 13 residues. CDR3 loop: CASGGWGDTEAFF. DNA of the CDR3: TGCGCCAGCGGAGGTTGGGGGGACACTGAAGCTTTCTTT.

J is TRBJ2-7 and V is TRBV28, with TRBD1 matching over 9 bases. Germline V gives CDR1 MDHEN, CDR2 SYDVKM. This CDR3 contains 14 residues. Trimming took 6 bases from V and 7 from J; bases not matched to a gene: 10. The CDR3 loop reads CASSWDRDLREQYF. CDR3 in DNA: TGTGCCAGCAGCTGGGACAGGGACCTACGAGAGCAGTACTTC.

The CDR3 DNA follows: TGTGCCTGGGAGGGACTAGCGGGAGACTTCGGAACCAAAAACATTCAGTACTTC. This sequence encodes CAWEGLAGDFGTKNIQYF. The rearrangement links TRBV30 to TRBJ2-4, with TRBD2 identical over 14 bases. The CDR3 sequence is 18 residues long. V dropped 5 bases and J dropped 2; count of bases not matched to a gene: 11. The germline V gene encodes CDR1 GTSNPN and CDR2 SVGIG (reference sequence).

The chain recombines TRBV10-3 with TRBJ1-1; TRBD1 aligns across 12 bases. Losses at the gene ends were 3 bases for V and 2 bases for J; bases not matched to a gene: 7. Germline values: CDR1 ENHRY, CDR2 SYGVKD. The CDR3 is 17 residues long. The CDR3 DNA is TGTGCCATCAGTGAAGGGACAGGGGGCGAAGAAAACACTGAAGCTTTCTTT. Its translation: CAISEGTGGEENTEAFF.

The chain has TRBV7-9 and TRBJ1-1; no firm D call. Germline loops: CDR1 SEHNR, CDR2 FQNEAQ (reference sequence). The CDR3 spans 13 residues. V was shortened by 3 bases and J by 8 bases, with 13 bases between the two germline ends. The CDR3 sequence: CASSFPAQPEAFF. In DNA form, the CDR3 reads TGTGCCAGCAGCTTCCCGGCCCAGCCAGAAGCTTTCTTT.

The count of this clone is one. The chain has TRBV16 and TRBJ2-3, with TRBD1 matching 7 bases. The CDR3 is 15 residues long. Germline V gene data show CDR1 as KGHSY and CDR2 as FQNENV. V was pared by 0 bases and J by 5 bases, with 5 bases of the junction left unmatched. The CDR3 here is CASSQSTGMGDTQYF. The CDR3 DNA is TGTGCCAGCAGCCAATCGACAGGGATGGGAGATACGCAGTATTTT. The whole variable domain, remainder taken from reference TRBV16 and TRBJ2-3, is GEEVAQTPKHLVRGEGQKAKLYCAPIKGHSYVFWYQQVLKNEFKFLISFQNENVFDETGMPKERFSAKCLPNSPCSLEIQATKLEDSAVYFCASSQSTGMGDTQYFGPGTRLTVL.

V is TRBV27 and J is TRBJ1-1, with 10 nucleotides matching TRBD1. Germline lookup yields CDR1 MNHEY and CDR2 SMNVEV (reference sequence). This CDR3 has 16 amino acids. Losses at the gene ends were 8 bases for V and 3 bases for J; bases not matched to a gene: 12. This chain's CDR3 is CASQKTGGLEYTEAFF. The CDR3 DNA reads as TGTGCCAGCCAAAAGACAGGGGGCTTGGAGTACACTGAAGCTTTCTTT.

J is TRBJ1-2 and V is TRBV28, with 7 bases identical to TRBD1. This CDR3 has 13 residues. The J segment lost 8 bases and the V segment lost 5 bases, leaving 8 bases of the junction unmatched. CDR1 is MDHEN, CDR2 SYDVKM, per germline. CDR3 in DNA: TGTGCCAGCAGTCTCTCCCTAGGGGGCGGCTACACCTTC. Translation gives CASSLSLGGGYTF.

V and J are TRBV2 and TRBJ2-7; TRBD2 matches at 12 bases. Germline-derived CDR1 and CDR2 are SNHLY and FYNNEI. V was pared by 8 bases and J by 4 bases, with 6 bases of the junction left unmatched. The length of the CDR3 is 14 residues. The CDR3 is CASLRTSGEYEQYF. The CDR3 nucleotides are TGTGCCAGCCTACGGACTAGCGGGGAGTACGAGCAGTACTTC.

As concerns this clone: The sample holds other DNA sequences that translate to the same CDR3. The chain carries TRBV5-6 and TRBJ1-1; the D gene is possibly TRBD1 (5 bases). Between the trimmed V and J ends, which lost 4 bases and 7 bases, there was a span of 11 bases. CDR3 length: 12 amino acids. Germline V CDR1 and CDR2: SGHDT, YYEEEE. CDR3 region: CASSLGAGEAFF. The CDR3 DNA sequence: TGTGCCAGCAGCCTTGGGGCAGGTGAAGCTTTCTTT.

This chain connects TRBV7-9 to TRBJ2-2; perhaps TRBD1 as D (6 bases). CDR3 length: 17 residues. Trimming removed 5 bases at V and 0 bases at J, with 16 bases between. Germline CDR1 and CDR2: SEHNR and FQNEAQ (reference sequence). CDR3 sequence reads: CASSPQRPGANTGELFF. CDR3 coding DNA: TGTGCCAGCAGCCCCCAGAGGCCAGGGGCGAACACCGGGGAGCTGTTTTTT. Together with reference TRBV7-9 and TRBJ2-2, the CDR3 gives the full variable domain: DTGVSQNPRHKITKRGQNVTFRCDPISEHNRLYWYRQTLGQGPEFLTYFQNEAQLEKSRLLSDRFSAERPKGSFSTLEIQRTEQGDSAMYLCASSPQRPGANTGELFFGEGSRLTVL.

This clone was detected a few times. The chain joins TRBV4-2 to TRBJ2-1; no clear D. The germline V and J ends were trimmed by 1 base and 9 bases, with 10 bases remaining between them. The CDR3 is 13 amino acids. The germline V gene encodes CDR1 LGHNA and CDR2 YNFKEQ. CDR3 bases: TGTGCCAGCAGCCAAGGGGTGACCCGTGAGCAGTTCTTC. Protein product: CASSQGVTREQFF.

The rearrangement joins TRBV27 to TRBJ2-1, with TRBD1 identical over 12 bases. The V gene end was trimmed by 6 bases and the J gene end by 8 bases; junction bases not matched to a gene: 8. Germline V gene sequence: CDR1 MNHEY, CDR2 SMNVEV (reference sequence). This CDR3 comprises 15 residues. CDR3 in amino acids: CASRGGTGGVDEQFF. The CDR3 coding sequence is TGTGCCAGCAGGGGCGGGACAGGGGGCGTAGATGAGCAGTTCTTC.

CDR3 nucleotides: TGTGCCAGCACCCAGGGGGCTGGGGGGCAGCCCCAGCATTTT. Translation gives CASTQGAGGQPQHF. V and J are TRBV6-1 and TRBJ1-5, with 8 positions matching TRBD1. The germline V gene has CDR1 MNHNS and CDR2 SASEGT. The CDR3 runs 14 residues. The junction had 9 bases not matched to a gene; V was cut back by 7 bases and J by 7 bases.

The chain recombines TRBV28 with TRBJ2-3; D is undetermined. The V end lost 5 bases, the J end lost 2 bases, and 2 bases lay between the germline ends. Germline V gene lookup returns CDR1 MDHEN and CDR2 SYDVKM. The CDR3 is made up of 11 amino acids. In DNA form, the CDR3 reads TGTGCCAGCAGTCCCACAGATACGCAGTATTTT. Translation gives CASSPTDTQYF.

This chain links TRBV27 with TRBJ2-3; tentative D call: TRBD1 (5 bases). Germline V gene data show CDR1 as MNHEY and CDR2 as SMNVEV (reference sequence). The CDR3 runs 13 residues. Deletions cut 5 bases from V and 3 bases from J, with 9 bases between. CDR3 residues: CASSRRVTDTQYF. CDR3 sequence (DNA): TGTGCCAGCAGTCGCAGGGTAACAGATACGCAGTATTTT.